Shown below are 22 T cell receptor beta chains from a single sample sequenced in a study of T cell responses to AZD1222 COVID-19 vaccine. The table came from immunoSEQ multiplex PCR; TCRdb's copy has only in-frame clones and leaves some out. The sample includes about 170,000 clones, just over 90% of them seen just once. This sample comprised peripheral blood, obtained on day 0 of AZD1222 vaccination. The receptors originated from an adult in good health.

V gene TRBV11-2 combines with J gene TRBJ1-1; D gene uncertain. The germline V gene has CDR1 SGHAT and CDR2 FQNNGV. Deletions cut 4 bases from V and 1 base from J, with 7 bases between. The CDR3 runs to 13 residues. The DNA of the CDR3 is TGTGCCAGCAGCTGGCAGCAGAACACTGAAGCTTTCTTT. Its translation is CASSWQQNTEAFF.

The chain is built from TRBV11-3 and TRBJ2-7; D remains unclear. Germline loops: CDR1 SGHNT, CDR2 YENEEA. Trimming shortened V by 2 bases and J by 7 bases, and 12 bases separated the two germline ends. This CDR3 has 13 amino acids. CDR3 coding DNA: TGTGCCAGCAGCTTACAGACAAGGTCTGAGCAGTACTTC. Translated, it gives CASSLQTRSEQYF.

Here the CDR3 DNA reads TGTGCCAGCTCCGCGGGGGGAGACTATGGCTACACCTTC. Amino acids: CASSAGGDYGYTF. The chain combines TRBV18 with TRBJ1-2, with TRBD1 as a possible D gene (5 bases). The V end lost 6 bases, the J end lost 3 bases, and 11 bases lay between the germline ends. CDR1 and CDR2 from the germline V gene are KGHSH and LQKENI. This CDR3 has 13 residues.

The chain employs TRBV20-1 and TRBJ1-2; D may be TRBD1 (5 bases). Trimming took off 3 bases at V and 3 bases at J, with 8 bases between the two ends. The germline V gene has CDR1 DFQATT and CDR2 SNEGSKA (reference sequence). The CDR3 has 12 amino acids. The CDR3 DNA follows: TGCAGTGCTAGTGGGGGAGACTATGGCTACACCTTC. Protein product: CSASGGDYGYTF.

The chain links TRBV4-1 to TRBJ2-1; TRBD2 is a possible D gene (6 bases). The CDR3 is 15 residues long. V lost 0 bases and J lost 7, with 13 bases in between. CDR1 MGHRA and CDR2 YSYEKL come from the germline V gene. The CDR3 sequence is CASSQELAIKNEQFF. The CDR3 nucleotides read TGCGCCAGCAGCCAAGAACTAGCCATTAAGAATGAGCAGTTCTTC.

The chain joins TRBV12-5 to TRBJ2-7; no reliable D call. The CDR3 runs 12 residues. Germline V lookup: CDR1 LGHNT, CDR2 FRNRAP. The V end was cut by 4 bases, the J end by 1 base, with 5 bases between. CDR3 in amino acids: CASGSGSYEQYF. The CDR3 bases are TGTGCTAGTGGTTCTGGTTCCTACGAGCAGTACTTC.

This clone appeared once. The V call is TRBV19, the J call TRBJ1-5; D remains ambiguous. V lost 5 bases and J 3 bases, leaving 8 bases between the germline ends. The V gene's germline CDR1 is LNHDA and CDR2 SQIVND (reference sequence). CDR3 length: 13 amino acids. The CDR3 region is CASSQAVNQPQHF. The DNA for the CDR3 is TGTGCCAGTAGTCAGGCAGTCAATCAGCCCCAGCATTTT.

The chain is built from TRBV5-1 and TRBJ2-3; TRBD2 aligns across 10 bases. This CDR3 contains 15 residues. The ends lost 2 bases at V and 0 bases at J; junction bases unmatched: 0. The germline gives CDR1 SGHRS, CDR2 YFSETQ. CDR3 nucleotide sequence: TGCGCCAGCAGCTTTAGCGGGGGGAGCACAGATACGCAGTATTTT. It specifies CASSFSGGSTDTQYF.

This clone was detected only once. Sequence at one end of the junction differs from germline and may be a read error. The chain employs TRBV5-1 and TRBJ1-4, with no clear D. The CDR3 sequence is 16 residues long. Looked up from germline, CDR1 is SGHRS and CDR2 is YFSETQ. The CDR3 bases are TGCGCCAGCAGCTTGGGAACGGGAGCAACTAATGAAAAACTATTTTTT. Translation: CASSLGTGATNEKLFF.

CDR3 region: CASSIDRVHEQYF. The CDR3 DNA follows: TGTGCCAGCAGCATAGACAGGGTCCACGAGCAGTACTTC. The J gene is TRBJ2-7, the V gene TRBV7-9, with TRBD1 matching over 7 bases. The germline V gene has CDR1 SEHNR and CDR2 FQNEAQ (reference sequence). The trim removed 5 bases at V and 5 bases at J, leaving 6 bases unmatched. This CDR3 spans 13 amino acids.

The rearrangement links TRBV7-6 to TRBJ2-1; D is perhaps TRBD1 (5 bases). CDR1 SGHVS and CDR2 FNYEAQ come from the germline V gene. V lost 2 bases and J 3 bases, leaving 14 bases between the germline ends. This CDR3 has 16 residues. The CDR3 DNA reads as TGTGCCAGCAGCTTACTCAGGGCTCCGGTCTACAATGAGCAGTTCTTC. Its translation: CASSLLRAPVYNEQFF. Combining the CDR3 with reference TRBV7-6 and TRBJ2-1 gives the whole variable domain GAGVSQSPRYKVTKRGQDVALRCDPISGHVSLYWYRQALGQGPEFLTYFNYEAQQDKSGLPNDRFSAERPEGSISTLTIQRTEQRDSAMYRCASSLLRAPVYNEQFFGPGTRLTVL.

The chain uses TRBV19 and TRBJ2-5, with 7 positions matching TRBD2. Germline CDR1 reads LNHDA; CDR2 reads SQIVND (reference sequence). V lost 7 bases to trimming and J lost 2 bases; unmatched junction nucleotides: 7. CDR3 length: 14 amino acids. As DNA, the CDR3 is TGTGCCAGTACCGATCGGGGGGAGCAAGAGACCCAGTACTTC. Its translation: CASTDRGEQETQYF. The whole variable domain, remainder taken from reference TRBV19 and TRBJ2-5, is DGGITQSPKYLFRKEGQNVTLSCEQNLNHDAMYWYRQDPGQGLRLIYYSQIVNDFQKGDIAEGYSVSREKKESFPLTVTSAQKNPTAFYLCASTDRGEQETQYFGPGTRLLVL.

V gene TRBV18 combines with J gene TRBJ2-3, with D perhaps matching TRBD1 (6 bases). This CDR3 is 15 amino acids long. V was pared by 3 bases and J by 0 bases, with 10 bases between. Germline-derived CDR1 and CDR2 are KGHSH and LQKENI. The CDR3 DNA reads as TGTGCCAGCTCACCTTGGACAGTTAGCACAGATACGCAGTATTTT. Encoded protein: CASSPWTVSTDTQYF.

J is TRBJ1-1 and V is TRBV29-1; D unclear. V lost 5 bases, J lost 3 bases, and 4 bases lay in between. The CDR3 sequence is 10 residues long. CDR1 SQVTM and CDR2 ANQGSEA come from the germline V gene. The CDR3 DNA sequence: TGCAGCGTTTGGTACACTGAAGCTTTCTTT. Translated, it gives CSVWYTEAFF.

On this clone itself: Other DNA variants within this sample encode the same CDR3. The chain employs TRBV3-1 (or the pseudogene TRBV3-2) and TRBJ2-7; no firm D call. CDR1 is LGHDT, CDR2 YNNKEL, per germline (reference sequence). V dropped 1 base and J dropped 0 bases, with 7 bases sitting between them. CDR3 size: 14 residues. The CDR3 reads CASSQGPGSYEQYF. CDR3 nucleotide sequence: TGTGCCAGCAGCCAAGGACCCGGCTCCTACGAGCAGTACTTC.

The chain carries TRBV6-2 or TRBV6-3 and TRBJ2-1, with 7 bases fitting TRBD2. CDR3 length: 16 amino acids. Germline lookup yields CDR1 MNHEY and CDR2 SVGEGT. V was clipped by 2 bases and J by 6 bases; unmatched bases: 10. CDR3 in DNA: TGTGCCAGCAGTTACGATCCTCAAGGCGGGAGCAATGAGCAGTTCTTC. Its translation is CASSYDPQGGSNEQFF.

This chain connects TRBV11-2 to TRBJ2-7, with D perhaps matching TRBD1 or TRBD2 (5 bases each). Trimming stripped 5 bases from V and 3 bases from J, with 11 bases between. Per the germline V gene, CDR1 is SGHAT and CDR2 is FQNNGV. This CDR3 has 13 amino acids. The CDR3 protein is CASSRDRIYEQYF. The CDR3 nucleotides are TGTGCCAGCAGCCGGGACCGGATCTACGAGCAGTACTTC.

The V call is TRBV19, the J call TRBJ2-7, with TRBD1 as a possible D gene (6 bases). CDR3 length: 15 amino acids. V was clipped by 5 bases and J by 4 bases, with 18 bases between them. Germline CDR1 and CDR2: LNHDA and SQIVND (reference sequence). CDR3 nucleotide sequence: TGTGCCAGTAGTGTCCGGGACACGGCTCAATACGAGCAGTACTTC. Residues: CASSVRDTAQYEQYF. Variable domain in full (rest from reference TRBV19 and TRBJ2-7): DGGITQSPKYLFRKEGQNVTLSCEQNLNHDAMYWYRQDPGQGLRLIYYSQIVNDFQKGDIAEGYSVSREKKESFPLTVTSAQKNPTAFYLCASSVRDTAQYEQYFGPGTRLTVT.

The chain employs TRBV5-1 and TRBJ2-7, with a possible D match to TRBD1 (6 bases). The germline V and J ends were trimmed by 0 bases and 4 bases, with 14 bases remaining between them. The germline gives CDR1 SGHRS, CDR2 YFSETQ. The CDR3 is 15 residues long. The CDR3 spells CASSLVGRGAYEQYF. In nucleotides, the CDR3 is TGCGCCAGCAGCTTGGTCGGCAGGGGTGCATACGAGCAGTACTTC.

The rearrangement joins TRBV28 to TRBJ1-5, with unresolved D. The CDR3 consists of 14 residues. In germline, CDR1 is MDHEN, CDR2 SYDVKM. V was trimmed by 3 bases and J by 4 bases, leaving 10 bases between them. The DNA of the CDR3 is TGTGCCAGCAGTTTGAGCAGATTTAATCAGCCCCAGCATTTT. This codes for CASSLSRFNQPQHF.

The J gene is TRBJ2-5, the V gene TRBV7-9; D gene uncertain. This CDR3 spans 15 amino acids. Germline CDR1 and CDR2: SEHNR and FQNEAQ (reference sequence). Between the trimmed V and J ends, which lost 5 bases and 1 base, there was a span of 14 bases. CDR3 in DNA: TGTGCCAGCAGCACCGGACCTACACTCCAAGAGACCCAGTACTTC. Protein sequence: CASSTGPTLQETQYF.

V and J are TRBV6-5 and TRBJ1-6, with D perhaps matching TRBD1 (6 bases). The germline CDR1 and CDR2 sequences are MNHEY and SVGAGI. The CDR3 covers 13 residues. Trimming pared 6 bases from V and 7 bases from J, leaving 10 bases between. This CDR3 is CASRQGHNSPLHF. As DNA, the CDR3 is TGTGCCAGCAGACAGGGTCACAATTCACCCCTCCACTTT.